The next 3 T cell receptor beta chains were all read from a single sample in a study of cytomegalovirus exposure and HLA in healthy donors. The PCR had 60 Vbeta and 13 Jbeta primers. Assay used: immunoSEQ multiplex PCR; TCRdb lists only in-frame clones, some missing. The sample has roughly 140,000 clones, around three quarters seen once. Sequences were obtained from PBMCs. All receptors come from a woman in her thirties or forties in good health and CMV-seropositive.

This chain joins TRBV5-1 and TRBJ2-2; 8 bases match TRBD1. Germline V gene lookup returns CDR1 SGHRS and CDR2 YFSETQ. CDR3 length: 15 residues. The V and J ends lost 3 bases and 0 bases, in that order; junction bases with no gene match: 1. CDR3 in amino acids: CASSWTGTNTGELFF. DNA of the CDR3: TGCGCCAGCAGCTGGACAGGGACGAACACCGGGGAGCTGTTTTTT.

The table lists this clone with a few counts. The CDR3 coding sequence is TGCGCCAGCAGCTTGCAGGAGGCCTACAATGAGCAGTTCTTC. As protein: CASSLQEAYNEQFF. The V call is TRBV5-1, the J call TRBJ2-1; perhaps TRBD2 as D (5 bases). Per the germline V gene, CDR1 is SGHRS and CDR2 is YFSETQ. V was clipped by 1 base and J by 2 bases, with 7 bases between them. CDR3 length: 14 amino acids.

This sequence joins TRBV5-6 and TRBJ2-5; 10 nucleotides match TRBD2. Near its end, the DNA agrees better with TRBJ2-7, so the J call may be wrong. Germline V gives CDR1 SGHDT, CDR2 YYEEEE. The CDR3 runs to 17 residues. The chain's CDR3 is CASSLEGLARSSYEQYF. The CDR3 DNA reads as TGTGCCAGCAGCTTGGAGGGACTAGCGAGAAGCTCCTACGAGCAGTACTTC.